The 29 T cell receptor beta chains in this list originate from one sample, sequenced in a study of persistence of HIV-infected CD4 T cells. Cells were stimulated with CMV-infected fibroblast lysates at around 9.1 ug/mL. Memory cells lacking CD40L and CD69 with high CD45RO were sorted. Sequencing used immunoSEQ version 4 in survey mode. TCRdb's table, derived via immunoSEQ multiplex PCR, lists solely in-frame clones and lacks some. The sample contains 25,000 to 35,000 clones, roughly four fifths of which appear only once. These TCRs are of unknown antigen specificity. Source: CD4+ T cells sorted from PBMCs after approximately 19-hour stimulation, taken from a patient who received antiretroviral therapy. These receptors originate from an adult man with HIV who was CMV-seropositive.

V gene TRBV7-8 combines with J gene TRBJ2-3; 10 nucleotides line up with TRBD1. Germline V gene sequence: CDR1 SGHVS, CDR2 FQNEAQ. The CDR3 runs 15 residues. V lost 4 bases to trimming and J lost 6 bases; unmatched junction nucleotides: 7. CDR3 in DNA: TGTGCCAGCAGCTCGGGACAGGGGATGATTGATACGCAGTATTTT. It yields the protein CASSSGQGMIDTQYF. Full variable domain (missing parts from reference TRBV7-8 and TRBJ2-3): GAGVSQSPRYKVAKRGQDVALRCDPISGHVSLFWYQQALGQGPEFLTYFQNEAQLDKSGLPSDRFFAERPEGSVSTLKIQRTQQEDSAVYLCASSSGQGMIDTQYFGPGTRLTVL.

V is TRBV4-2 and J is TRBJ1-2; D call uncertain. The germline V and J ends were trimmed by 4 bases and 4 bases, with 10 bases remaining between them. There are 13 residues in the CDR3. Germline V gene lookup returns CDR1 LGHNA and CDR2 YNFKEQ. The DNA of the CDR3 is TGTGCCAGCAGCCCGTCTATGGGCTATGGCTACACCTTC. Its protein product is CASSPSMGYGYTF.

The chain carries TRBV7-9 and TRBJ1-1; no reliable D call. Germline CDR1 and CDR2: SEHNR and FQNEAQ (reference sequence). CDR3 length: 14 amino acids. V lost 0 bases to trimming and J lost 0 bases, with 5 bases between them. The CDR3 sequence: CASSLASVNTEAFF. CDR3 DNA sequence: TGTGCCAGCAGCTTAGCCTCGGTGAACACTGAAGCTTTCTTT.

CDR3 nucleotide sequence: TGCGCCAGCAGCTTGGCGGGGGGGCCCTACGAGCAGTACTTC. Protein product: CASSLAGGPYEQYF. The chain combines TRBV5-1 with TRBJ2-7, with 8 bases matching TRBD2. CDR1 is SGHRS, CDR2 YFSETQ, per germline. There are 14 residues in the CDR3. V trimming: 0 bases; J trimming: 2 bases; junction bases outside the gene matches: 1.

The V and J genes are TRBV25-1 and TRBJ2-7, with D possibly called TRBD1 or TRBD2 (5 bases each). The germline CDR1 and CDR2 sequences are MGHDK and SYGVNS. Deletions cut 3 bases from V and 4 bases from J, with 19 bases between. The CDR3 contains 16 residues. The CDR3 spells CASSDHPGQRGYEQYF. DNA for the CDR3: TGTGCCAGCAGTGACCACCCCGGACAAAGAGGGTACGAGCAGTACTTC.

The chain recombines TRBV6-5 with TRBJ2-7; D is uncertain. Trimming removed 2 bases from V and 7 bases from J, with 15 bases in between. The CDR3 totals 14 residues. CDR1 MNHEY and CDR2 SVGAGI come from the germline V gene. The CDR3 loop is CASSYNTAAFEQYF. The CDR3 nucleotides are TGTGCCAGCAGTTACAATACGGCAGCCTTTGAGCAGTACTTC.

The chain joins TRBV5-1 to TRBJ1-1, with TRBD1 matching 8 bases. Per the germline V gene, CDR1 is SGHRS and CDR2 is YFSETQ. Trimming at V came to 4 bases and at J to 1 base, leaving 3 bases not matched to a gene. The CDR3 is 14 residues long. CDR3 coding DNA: TGCGCCAGCAGCCCCGGACAGGGGAACACTGAAGCTTTCTTT. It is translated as CASSPGQGNTEAFF.

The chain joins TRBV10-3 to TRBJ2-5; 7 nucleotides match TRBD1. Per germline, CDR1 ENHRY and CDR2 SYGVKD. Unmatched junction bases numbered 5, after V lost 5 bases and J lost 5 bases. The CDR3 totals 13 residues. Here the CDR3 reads CAISTGVEETQYF. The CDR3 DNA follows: TGTGCCATCAGTACAGGGGTGGAGGAGACCCAGTACTTC.

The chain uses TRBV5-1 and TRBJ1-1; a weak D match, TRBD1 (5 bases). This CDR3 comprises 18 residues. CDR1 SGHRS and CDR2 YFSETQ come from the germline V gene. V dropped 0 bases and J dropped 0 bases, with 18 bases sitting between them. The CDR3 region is CASSLAGGDAHLNTEAFF. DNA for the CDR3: TGCGCCAGCAGCTTGGCGGGTGGGGACGCGCACCTGAACACTGAAGCTTTCTTT.

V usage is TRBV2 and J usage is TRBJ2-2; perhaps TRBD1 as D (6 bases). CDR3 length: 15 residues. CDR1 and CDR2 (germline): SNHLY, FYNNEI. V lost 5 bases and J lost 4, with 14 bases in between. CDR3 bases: TGTGCCAGCAGTCCAAATGGGGGCGGCACCGGGGAGCTGTTTTTT. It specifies CASSPNGGGTGELFF.

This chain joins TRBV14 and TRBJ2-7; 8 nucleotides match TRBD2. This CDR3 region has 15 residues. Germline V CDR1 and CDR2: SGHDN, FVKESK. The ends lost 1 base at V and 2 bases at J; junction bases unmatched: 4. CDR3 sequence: CASSQGLAGTYEQYF. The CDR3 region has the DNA TGTGCCAGCAGCCAAGGATTAGCGGGAACCTACGAGCAGTACTTC.

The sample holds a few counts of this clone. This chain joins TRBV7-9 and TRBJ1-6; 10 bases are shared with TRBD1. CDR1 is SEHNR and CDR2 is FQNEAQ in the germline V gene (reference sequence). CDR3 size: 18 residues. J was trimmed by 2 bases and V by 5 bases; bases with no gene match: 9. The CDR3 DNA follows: TGTGCCAGCAGCACGACAGGGGGCGAAAGTCCCTATAATTCACCCCTCCACTTT. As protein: CASSTTGGESPYNSPLHF.

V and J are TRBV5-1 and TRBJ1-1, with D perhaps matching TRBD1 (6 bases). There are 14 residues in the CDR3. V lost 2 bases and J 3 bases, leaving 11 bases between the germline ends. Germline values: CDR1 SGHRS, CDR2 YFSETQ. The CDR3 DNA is TGCGCCAGCAGCTTACGGACAGTTGACACTGAAGCTTTCTTT. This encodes CASSLRTVDTEAFF.

The CDR3 DNA sequence: TGTGCCAGCAGCCAAGATTCAGGGTTTAATGAAAAACTGTTTTTT. It is translated as CASSQDSGFNEKLFF. The rearrangement links TRBV3-1 (or the pseudogene TRBV3-2) to TRBJ1-4, with TRBD1 as a possible D gene (5 bases). Trimming pared 0 bases from V and 4 bases from J, leaving 9 bases between. The CDR3 is 15 amino acids. Germline lookup yields CDR1 LGHDT and CDR2 YNNKEL (reference sequence).

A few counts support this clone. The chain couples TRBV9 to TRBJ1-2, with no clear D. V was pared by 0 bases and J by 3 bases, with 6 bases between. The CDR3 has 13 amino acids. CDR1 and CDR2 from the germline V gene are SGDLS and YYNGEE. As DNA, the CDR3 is TGTGCCAGCAGCGTAGGGGCGTACTATGGCTACACCTTC. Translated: CASSVGAYYGYTF.

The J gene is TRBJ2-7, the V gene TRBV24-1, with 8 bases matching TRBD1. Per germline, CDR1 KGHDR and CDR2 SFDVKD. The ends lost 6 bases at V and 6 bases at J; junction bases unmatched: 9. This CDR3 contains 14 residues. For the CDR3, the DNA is TGTGCCACCAGTCCCACAGGGGGATGGGGCGAGCAGTACTTC. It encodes CATSPTGGWGEQYF.

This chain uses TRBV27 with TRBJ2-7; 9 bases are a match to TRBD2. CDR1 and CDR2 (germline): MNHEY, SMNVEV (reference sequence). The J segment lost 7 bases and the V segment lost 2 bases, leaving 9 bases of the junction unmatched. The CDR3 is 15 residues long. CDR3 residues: CASSLGSGGPGEQYF. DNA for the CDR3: TGTGCCAGCAGTTTAGGGAGCGGGGGGCCTGGGGAGCAGTACTTC.

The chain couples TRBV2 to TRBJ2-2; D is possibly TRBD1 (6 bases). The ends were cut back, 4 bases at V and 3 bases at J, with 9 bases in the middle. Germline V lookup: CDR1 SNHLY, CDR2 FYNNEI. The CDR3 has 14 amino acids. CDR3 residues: CASSGQGYTGELFF. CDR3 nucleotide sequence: TGTGCCAGCAGTGGCCAGGGGTACACCGGGGAGCTGTTTTTT.

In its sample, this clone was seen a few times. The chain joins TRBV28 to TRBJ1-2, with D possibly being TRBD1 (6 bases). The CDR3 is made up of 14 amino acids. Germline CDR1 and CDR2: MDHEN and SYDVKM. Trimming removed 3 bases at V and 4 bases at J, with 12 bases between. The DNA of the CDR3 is TGTGCCAGCAGTTTTCAGGGGCTGGGCTATGGCTACACCTTC. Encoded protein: CASSFQGLGYGYTF.

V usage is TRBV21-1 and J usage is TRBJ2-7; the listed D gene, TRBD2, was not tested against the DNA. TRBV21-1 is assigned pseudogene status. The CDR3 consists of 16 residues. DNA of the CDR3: TGTGCCAGCAGCGGCCATAGCGGGGTCCTCTCCTACGAGCAGTACTTC. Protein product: CASSGHSGVLSYEQYF.

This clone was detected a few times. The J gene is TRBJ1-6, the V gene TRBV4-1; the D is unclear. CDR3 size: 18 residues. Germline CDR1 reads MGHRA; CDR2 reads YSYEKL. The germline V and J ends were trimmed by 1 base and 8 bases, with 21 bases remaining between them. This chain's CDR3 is CASSQAYRRAQEDSPLHF. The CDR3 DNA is TGCGCCAGCAGCCAAGCCTACCGACGGGCGCAGGAGGATTCACCCCTCCACTTT.

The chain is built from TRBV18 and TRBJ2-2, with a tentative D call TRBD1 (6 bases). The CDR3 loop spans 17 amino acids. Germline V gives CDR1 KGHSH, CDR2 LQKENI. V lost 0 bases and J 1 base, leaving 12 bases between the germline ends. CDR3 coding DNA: TGTGCCAGCTCACCACCCGGACAGATGGGGAACACCGGGGAGCTGTTTTTT. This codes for CASSPPGQMGNTGELFF.

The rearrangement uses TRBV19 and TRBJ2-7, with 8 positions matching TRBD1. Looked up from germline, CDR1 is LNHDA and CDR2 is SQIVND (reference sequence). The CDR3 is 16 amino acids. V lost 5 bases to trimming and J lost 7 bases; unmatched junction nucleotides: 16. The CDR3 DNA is TGTGCCAGTAGTTCCCGCGCAGGGGGCCATTCGAAAGAGCAGTACTTC. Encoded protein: CASSSRAGGHSKEQYF.

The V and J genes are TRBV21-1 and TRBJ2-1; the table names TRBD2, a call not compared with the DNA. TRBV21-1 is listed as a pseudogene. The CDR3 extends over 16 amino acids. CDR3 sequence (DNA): TGTGCCAGCAGCAAAGATGGAGCGGAGGGGAACAATGAGCAGTTCTTC. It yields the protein CASSKDGAEGNNEQFF.

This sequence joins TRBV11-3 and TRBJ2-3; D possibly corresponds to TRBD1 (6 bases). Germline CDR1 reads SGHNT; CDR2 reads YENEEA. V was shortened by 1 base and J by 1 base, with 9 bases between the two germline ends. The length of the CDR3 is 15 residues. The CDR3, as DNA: TGTGCCAGCAGCTTAGGGTCAGGGGGCACAGATACGCAGTATTTT. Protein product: CASSLGSGGTDTQYF.

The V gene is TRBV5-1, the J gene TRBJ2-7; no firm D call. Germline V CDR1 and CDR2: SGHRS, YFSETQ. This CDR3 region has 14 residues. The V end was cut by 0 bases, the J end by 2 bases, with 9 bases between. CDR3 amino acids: CASSLAPSAYEQYF. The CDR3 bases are TGCGCCAGCAGCTTGGCCCCCAGCGCCTACGAGCAGTACTTC.

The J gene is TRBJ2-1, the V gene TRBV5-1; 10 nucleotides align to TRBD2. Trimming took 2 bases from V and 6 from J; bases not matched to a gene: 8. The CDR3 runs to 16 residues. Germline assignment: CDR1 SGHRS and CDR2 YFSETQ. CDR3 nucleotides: TGCGCCAGCAGCTTTCCCTCCTCTAGCGGGGGCAATGAGCAGTTCTTC. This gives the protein CASSFPSSSGGNEQFF.

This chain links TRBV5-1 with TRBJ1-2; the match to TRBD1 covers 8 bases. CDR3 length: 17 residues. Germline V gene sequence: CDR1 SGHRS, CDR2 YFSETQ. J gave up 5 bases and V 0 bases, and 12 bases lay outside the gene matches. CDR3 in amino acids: CASSLGQGMDLGYGYTF. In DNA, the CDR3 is TGCGCCAGCAGCTTGGGACAGGGGATGGACTTGGGGTATGGCTACACCTTC.

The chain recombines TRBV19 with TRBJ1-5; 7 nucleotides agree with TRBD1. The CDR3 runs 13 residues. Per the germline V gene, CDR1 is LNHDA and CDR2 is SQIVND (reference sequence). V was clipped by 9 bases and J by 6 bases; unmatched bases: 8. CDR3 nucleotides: TGTGCCAGCGATCAAGACAGGGTTCAGCCCCAGCATTTT. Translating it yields CASDQDRVQPQHF.